A selection of T cell receptor beta chains follows, all from one sample in a study of T cell responses to AZD1222 COVID-19 vaccine. Libraries were prepared by immunoSEQ multiplex PCR; TCRdb keeps only in-frame clonotypes and omits some of them. Of 70,000 to 80,000 clones listed, around 86% are singletons. Source: peripheral blood, taken on day 0 of AZD1222 vaccination. These receptors came from an adult in good health. CDR3s include the opening cysteine and the closing phenylalanine or tryptophan. The D gene is left open where the match is weak. Only some rows state a clone size, as once, few, many or a class for expanded clones.

16	TRBJ2-3	NA	TRBD2	TRBV11-2	CASSRLAGGGTDTQYF	TGTGCCAGCAGCCGACTAGCGGGGGGGGGCACAGATACGCAGTATTTT
17	TRBJ2-2	NA	NA	TRBV7-2	CASSVIAGASNTGELFF	TGTGCCAGCAGCGTTATCGCTGGCGCCTCGAACACCGGGGAGCTGTTTTTT
14	TRBJ1-1	NA	NA	TRBV27	CASRPLGQAPEAFF	TGTGCCAGCAGACCCCTGGGTCAAGCGCCTGAAGCTTTCTTT
15	TRBJ2-1	once	NA	TRBV28	CASEGGINSYNEQFF	TGTGCCAGCGAGGGGGGTATAAACTCCTACAATGAGCAGTTCTTC
14	TRBJ2-7	NA	TRBD1	TRBV19	CASSIAQGAYEQYF	TGTGCCAGTAGTATAGCGCAGGGGGCCTACGAGCAGTACTTC
17	TRBJ2-3	NA	TRBD2	TRBV7-2	CASRPGLAGGLTDTQYF	TGTGCCAGCAGACCAGGACTAGCGGGGGGGCTGACAGATACGCAGTATTTT
14	TRBJ1-1	NA	NA	TRBV6-1	CASSERGGNTEAFF	TGTGCCAGCAGTGAACGGGGGGGTAACACTGAAGCTTTCTTT
15	TRBJ2-1	NA	TRBD2	TRBV5-1	CASSPLQSGRNEQFF	TGCGCCAGCAGCCCCTTACAAAGCGGGAGGAATGAGCAGTTCTTC
14	TRBJ1-2	few	NA	TRBV6-5	CASRPMGDNYGYTF	TGTGCCAGCAGACCCATGGGGGATAACTATGGCTACACCTTC
14	TRBJ1-1	few	NA	TRBV7-2	CASSLVTGGTEAFF	TGTGCCAGCAGCTTAGTAACAGGCGGGACTGAAGCTTTCTTT
16	TRBJ2-4	few	NA	TRBV7-2	CASSLVATGGKNIQYF	TGTGCCAGCAGCTTAGTTGCGACAGGAGGAAAAAACATTCAGTACTTC
16	TRBJ2-2	NA	TRBD2	TRBV11-3	CASSTRAGANTGELFF	TGTGCCAGCAGCACGCGAGCGGGAGCCAACACCGGGGAGCTGTTTTTT
15	TRBJ2-7	NA	NA	TRBV4-1	CASSQNPGSSYEQYF	TGCGCCAGCAGCCAAAATCCGGGAAGCTCCTACGAGCAGTACTTC
18	TRBJ2-7	once	NA	TRBV5-1	CASSLARPGTRGSYEQYF	TGCGCCAGCAGCTTGGCCAGGCCCGGGACGCGGGGAAGTTACGAGCAGTACTTC
12	TRBJ2-1	NA	NA	TRBV24-1	CATSGDSREQFF	TGTGCCACCAGTGGGGATAGTCGTGAGCAGTTCTTC
16	TRBJ2-1	NA	TRBD2	TRBV7-3	CASSVSGTSVYNEQFF	TGTGCCAGCAGCGTCTCCGGGACTAGCGTCTACAATGAGCAGTTCTTC
14	TRBJ1-2	NA	NA	TRBV13	CASSTGLDTEGYTF	TGTGCCAGCAGCACGGGACTCGATACGGAGGGCTACACCTTC
15	TRBJ2-2	NA	NA	TRBV28	CASRTWTQNTGELFF	TGTGCCAGCAGAACTTGGACTCAGAACACCGGGGAGCTGTTTTTT
13	TRBJ1-6	NA	NA	TRBV4-3	CASSQDRASPLHF	TGCGCCAGCAGCCAAGACAGGGCCTCACCCCTCCACTTT
16	TRBJ1-2	NA	TRBD1	TRBV20-1	CSASLVQGGTNYGYTF	TGCAGTGCTAGTTTGGTACAGGGGGGCACTAACTATGGCTACACCTTC
12	TRBJ1-3	NA	NA	TRBV10-3	CALDSRGNTIYF	TGTGCCCTCGACTCTCGCGGAAACACCATATATTTT
14	TRBJ1-2	NA	TRBD1	TRBV6-5	CASSSTQGADGYTF	TGTGCCAGCAGTTCCACTCAGGGGGCGGATGGCTACACCTTC